The rows below give T cell receptor beta chains drawn from one sample of a study of cytomegalovirus exposure and HLA in healthy donors. Generated by immunoSEQ multiplex PCR, the TCRdb table keeps only in-frame clones and is missing some. The data hold 200,000 or so clones, with just under 80% observed a single time. Source material: PBMCs. The source of these receptors is a woman between 25 and 40 years old in good health and CMV-seropositive. Both conserved end residues are part of each CDR3. A D gene is named only where the DNA matches it firmly. Expanded clones are given a class, and other clones once, few, many or no size at all.

d_gene: -
abundance: -
v_gene: TRBV15
j_gene: TRBJ1-5
CDR3aa: CATSRDREVDGQPQHF
CDR3nt: TGTGCCACCAGCAGAGATCGTGAGGTAGACGGTCAGCCCCAGCATTTT

d_gene: -
abundance: -
v_gene: TRBV4-1
j_gene: TRBJ1-1
CDR3aa: CASSQVGFSRPQRAFF
CDR3nt: TGCGCCAGCAGCCAAGTGGGTTTTTCCAGACCCCAGAGGGCTTTCTTT

d_gene: -
abundance: -
v_gene: TRBV5-1
j_gene: TRBJ2-7
CDR3aa: CASSLARSDEQYF
CDR3nt: TGCGCCAGCAGCTTGGCCCGCTCGGACGAGCAGTACTTC

d_gene: TRBD2
abundance: -
v_gene: TRBV29-1
j_gene: TRBJ2-7
CDR3aa: CSVELAGSYEQYF
CDR3nt: TGCAGCGTTGAACTAGCGGGAAGCTACGAGCAGTACTTC

d_gene: -
abundance: -
v_gene: TRBV9
j_gene: TRBJ2-1
CDR3aa: CASSVGGPEYNEQFF
CDR3nt: TGTGCCAGCAGCGTCGGAGGGCCGGAGTACAATGAGCAGTTCTTC

d_gene: -
abundance: -
v_gene: TRBV7-9
j_gene: TRBJ2-6
CDR3aa: CASSLSVSSGANVLTF
CDR3nt: TGTGCCAGCAGCTTATCTGTCAGCTCTGGGGCCAACGTCCTGACTTTC

d_gene: -
abundance: -
v_gene: TRBV28
j_gene: TRBJ1-1
CDR3aa: CASSTGHNTEAFF
CDR3nt: TGTGCCAGCAGTACGGGACACAACACTGAAGCTTTCTTT

d_gene: TRBD2
abundance: -
v_gene: TRBV7-2
j_gene: TRBJ2-2
CDR3aa: CASSLLAGYTGELFF
CDR3nt: TGTGCCAGCAGCCTCCTAGCGGGATACACCGGGGAGCTGTTTTTT

d_gene: TRBD2
abundance: once
v_gene: TRBV19
j_gene: TRBJ2-3
CDR3aa: CASSGGAETDTQYF
CDR3nt: TGTGCCAGCTCGGGGGGGGCTGAGACAGATACGCAGTATTTT

d_gene: -
abundance: -
v_gene: TRBV19
j_gene: TRBJ2-3
CDR3aa: CASSRLAGTDTQYF
CDR3nt: TGTGCCAGTAGTAGGCTGGCGGGAACTGATACGCAGTATTTT

d_gene: -
abundance: -
v_gene: TRBV5-1
j_gene: TRBJ2-5
CDR3aa: CASSSLGPETQYF
CDR3nt: TGCGCCAGCAGCTCCCTGGGCCCTGAGACCCAGTACTTC

d_gene: TRBD1
abundance: -
v_gene: TRBV4-3
j_gene: TRBJ2-2
CDR3aa: CASSQVRTGVTGELFF
CDR3nt: TGCGCCAGCAGCCAAGTCAGGACAGGGGTTACCGGGGAGCTGTTTTTT

d_gene: -
abundance: -
v_gene: TRBV2
j_gene: TRBJ2-7
CDR3aa: CASSAQGLRSYEQYF
CDR3nt: TGTGCCAGCAGTGCCCAGGGGCTAAGGTCCTACGAGCAGTACTTC

d_gene: TRBD1
abundance: -
v_gene: TRBV2
j_gene: TRBJ1-1
CDR3aa: CASSARGQGNTEAFF
CDR3nt: TGTGCCAGCAGTGCCCGTGGACAGGGGAACACTGAAGCTTTCTTT

d_gene: -
abundance: once
v_gene: TRBV6-6
j_gene: TRBJ1-5
CDR3aa: CASSYLPGDYQPQHF
CDR3nt: TGTGCCAGCAGTTACCTGCCAGGGGATTATCAGCCCCAGCATTTT

d_gene: -
abundance: once
v_gene: TRBV5-4
j_gene: TRBJ2-7
CDR3aa: CASSSRGAAGGYF
CDR3nt: TGTGCCAGCAGCTCCCGGGGAGCGGCAGGAGGGTACTTC

d_gene: -
abundance: -
v_gene: TRBV28
j_gene: TRBJ2-2
CDR3aa: CASSLGKTGELFF
CDR3nt: TGTGCCAGCAGTTTGGGCAAAACCGGGGAGCTGTTTTTT

d_gene: -
abundance: -
v_gene: TRBV27
j_gene: TRBJ2-7
CDR3aa: CASSLSLGFLTYEQYF
CDR3nt: TGTGCCAGCAGTTTATCCCTAGGTTTCTTGACCTACGAGCAGTACTTC

d_gene: -
abundance: -
v_gene: TRBV27
j_gene: TRBJ1-1
CDR3aa: CASSLSGGYTEAFF
CDR3nt: TGTGCCAGCAGTTTAAGCGGGGGTTACACTGAAGCTTTCTTT

d_gene: -
abundance: -
v_gene: TRBV7-9
j_gene: TRBJ1-4
CDR3aa: CSSSLVTASRREKLFF
CDR3nt: TGTTCCAGCAGCTTAGTAACGGCCTCCCGGCGGGAAAAACTGTTTTTT

d_gene: TRBD1
abundance: once
v_gene: TRBV2
j_gene: TRBJ2-2
CDR3aa: CASSGQGVSNTGELFF
CDR3nt: TGTGCCAGCAGTGGCCAGGGGGTTTCGAACACCGGGGAGCTGTTTTTT

d_gene: TRBD2
abundance: -
v_gene: TRBV19
j_gene: TRBJ2-5
CDR3aa: CASSRPGLAEETQYF
CDR3nt: TGTGCCAGTAGTCGACCGGGACTAGCGGAAGAGACCCAGTACTTC

d_gene: -
abundance: few
v_gene: TRBV5-6
j_gene: TRBJ2-1
CDR3aa: CASSLAEGGEQFF
CDR3nt: TGTGCCAGCAGCTTAGCTGAGGGTGGTGAGCAGTTCTTC

d_gene: TRBD2
abundance: once
v_gene: TRBV10-3
j_gene: TRBJ2-3
CDR3aa: CAMSGTSDTITDTQYF
CDR3nt: TGTGCCATGTCCGGGACTAGCGATACTATCACAGATACGCAGTATTTT

d_gene: -
abundance: -
v_gene: TRBV28
j_gene: TRBJ1-1
CDR3aa: CASSLRGLNTEAFF
CDR3nt: TGTGCCAGCAGTTTGCGGGGCCTAAACACTGAAGCTTTCTTT

d_gene: -
abundance: -
v_gene: TRBV5-8
j_gene: TRBJ1-1
CDR3aa: CASSPGRGNTEAFF
CDR3nt: TGTGCCAGCAGCCCGGGCCGGGGTAACACTGAAGCTTTCTTT

d_gene: -
abundance: -
v_gene: TRBV18
j_gene: TRBJ1-4
CDR3aa: CASSRDDRFSEKLFF
CDR3nt: TGTGCCAGCTCGCGTGACGACAGGTTTAGTGAAAAACTGTTTTTT

d_gene: -
abundance: -
v_gene: TRBV4-2
j_gene: TRBJ1-6
CDR3aa: CASSQAAETNSPLHF
CDR3nt: TGTGCCAGCAGCCAAGCGGCAGAGACAAATTCACCCCTCCACTTT

d_gene: TRBD1
abundance: -
v_gene: TRBV13
j_gene: TRBJ1-4
CDR3aa: CASSLERTGTNEKLFF
CDR3nt: TGTGCCAGCAGCCTGGAAAGGACAGGGACTAATGAAAAACTGTTTTTT

d_gene: TRBD1
abundance: -
v_gene: TRBV25-1
j_gene: TRBJ2-6
CDR3aa: CASSRDSPGANVLTF
CDR3nt: TGTGCCAGCAGTCGGGACAGCCCTGGGGCCAACGTCCTGACTTTC

d_gene: -
abundance: -
v_gene: TRBV28
j_gene: TRBJ1-1
CDR3aa: CASRPPGAMNTEAFF
CDR3nt: TGTGCCAGCAGGCCCCCAGGGGCTATGAACACTGAAGCTTTCTTT

d_gene: -
abundance: -
v_gene: TRBV10-2
j_gene: TRBJ2-7
CDR3aa: CASGPSPYEQYF
CDR3nt: TGCGCCAGCGGGCCATCGCCCTACGAGCAGTACTTC

d_gene: -
abundance: -
v_gene: TRBV27
j_gene: TRBJ1-1
CDR3aa: CASSSTPQGRAFF
CDR3nt: TGTGCCAGCAGCTCAACGCCACAGGGTCGGGCTTTCTTT

d_gene: TRBD2
abundance: -
v_gene: TRBV4-1
j_gene: TRBJ2-3
CDR3aa: CASSQDKTRASGRGDTQYF
CDR3nt: TGCGCCAGCAGCCAAGATAAAACTAGGGCTAGCGGGAGGGGAGATACGCAGTATTTT